This is a list of T cell receptor beta chains from one sample in a study of T cells in Graves' hyperthyroidism and ophthalmopathy. One entry per CDR3 protein results from TCRdb running MiXCR on the multiplex PCR reads. The sample yields approximately 640,000 distinct CDR3 sequences, 45% seen once. Sequences were obtained from peripheral blood or thyroid tissue (not recorded which). Every receptor here comes from an adult man with Graves' disease, either hyperthyroidism or ophthalmopathy (not recorded which). The CDR3 runs from the conserved cysteine through the conserved F or W. The order of the fields is clone size, J gene, V gene, D gene, CDR3 protein, CDR3 DNA. D genes are given only for firm matches. Some rows have no size entry. The others give once, few or many, or a class for an expanded clone.

clone size: .; J gene: TRBJ1-1; V gene: TRBV13; D gene: .; CDR3 protein: CASSLVPGMDTEAFF; CDR3 DNA: TGTGCCAGCAGCTTAGTCCCAGGGATGGACACTGAAGCTTTCTTT
clone size: .; J gene: TRBJ1-1; V gene: TRBV25-1; D gene: .; CDR3 protein: CASGERVNTEAFF; CDR3 DNA: TGTGCCAGCGGAGAACGAGTGAACACTGAAGCTTTCTTT
clone size: .; J gene: TRBJ2-7; V gene: TRBV7-8; D gene: .; CDR3 protein: CASSPGANHEQYF; CDR3 DNA: TGTGCCAGCAGCCCAGGGGCAAACCACGAGCAGTACTTC
clone size: many; J gene: TRBJ1-5; V gene: TRBV2; D gene: TRBD1; CDR3 protein: CASSKGTGKNQPQHF; CDR3 DNA: TGTGCCAGCAGCAAAGGGACAGGGAAAAATCAGCCCCAGCATTTT
clone size: many; J gene: TRBJ1-1; V gene: TRBV25-1; D gene: .; CDR3 protein: CASSESVRRGGSTEAFF; CDR3 DNA: TGTGCCAGCAGTGAATCGGTCAGAAGGGGGGGGAGTACTGAAGCTTTCTTT
clone size: once; J gene: TRBJ1-5; V gene: TRBV28; D gene: .; CDR3 protein: CASSFGTINQPQHF; CDR3 DNA: TGTGCCAGCAGTTTCGGCACGATCAATCAGCCCCAGCATTTT
clone size: few; J gene: TRBJ1-2; V gene: TRBV19; D gene: .; CDR3 protein: CASSISAGANYGYTF; CDR3 DNA: TGTGCCAGTAGTATATCGGCAGGGGCTAACTATGGCTACACCTTC
clone size: .; J gene: TRBJ1-5; V gene: TRBV19; D gene: .; CDR3 protein: CASSISGGLNQPQHF; CDR3 DNA: TGTGCCAGTAGTATATCGGGTGGACTAAATCAGCCCCAGCATTTT
clone size: many; J gene: TRBJ2-7; V gene: TRBV20-1; D gene: .; CDR3 protein: CSARRRDYEQYF; CDR3 DNA: TGCAGTGCTCGTAGGAGGGACTACGAGCAGTACTTC
clone size: .; J gene: TRBJ2-7; V gene: TRBV9; D gene: TRBD2; CDR3 protein: CASSVGEGIEQYF; CDR3 DNA: TGTGCCAGCAGCGTAGGGGAGGGGATCGAGCAGTACTTC
clone size: .; J gene: TRBJ1-5; V gene: TRBV10-3; D gene: .; CDR3 protein: CASVLGINQPQHF; CDR3 DNA: TGTGCCAGCGTCCTAGGGATCAATCAGCCCCAGCATTTT
clone size: .; J gene: TRBJ1-5; V gene: TRBV29-1; D gene: .; CDR3 protein: CSSLALRGGNQPQHF; CDR3 DNA: TGCAGCAGCTTGGCCCTTCGAGGGGGCAATCAGCCCCAGCATTTT
clone size: few; J gene: TRBJ1-2; V gene: TRBV7-8; D gene: .; CDR3 protein: CASSSHLGINYGYTF; CDR3 DNA: TGTGCCAGCAGCTCACACCTGGGTATCAACTATGGCTACACCTTC
clone size: .; J gene: TRBJ1-6; V gene: TRBV7-8; D gene: .; CDR3 protein: CASSPSGGTSYNSPLHF; CDR3 DNA: TGTGCCAGCAGCCCTAGCGGGGGAACCTCCTATAATTCACCCCTCCACTTT
clone size: .; J gene: TRBJ1-2; V gene: TRBV25-1; D gene: TRBD1; CDR3 protein: CASSVDRGTHYGYTF; CDR3 DNA: TGTGCCAGCAGCGTCGACAGGGGAACGCATTATGGCTACACCTTC
clone size: .; J gene: TRBJ2-5; V gene: TRBV7-2; D gene: TRBD2; CDR3 protein: CASSIQTSGRKGETQYF; CDR3 DNA: TGTGCCAGCAGCATCCAGACTAGCGGGAGGAAGGGAGAGACCCAGTACTTC
clone size: many; J gene: TRBJ1-5; V gene: TRBV15; D gene: .; CDR3 protein: CATSSRVIGLGNQPQHF; CDR3 DNA: TGTGCCACCAGCAGTCGGGTGATAGGCTTAGGGAATCAGCCCCAGCATTTT
clone size: once; J gene: TRBJ1-2; V gene: TRBV7-2; D gene: .; CDR3 protein: CASSIRGEDGYTF; CDR3 DNA: TGTGCCAGCAGCATAAGGGGGGAAGATGGCTACACCTTC
clone size: many; J gene: TRBJ1-4; V gene: TRBV7-8; D gene: TRBD1; CDR3 protein: CASSTPTGPKLFF; CDR3 DNA: TGTGCCAGCAGCACCCCGACAGGGCCAAAACTGTTTTTT
clone size: .; J gene: TRBJ1-2; V gene: TRBV24-1; D gene: TRBD1; CDR3 protein: CATLDRGNYGYTF; CDR3 DNA: TGTGCTACCCTGGACAGGGGAAACTATGGCTACACCTTC
clone size: .; J gene: TRBJ1-5; V gene: TRBV19; D gene: .; CDR3 protein: CASSIGGTANQPQHF; CDR3 DNA: TGTGCCAGTAGTATCGGCGGGACCGCCAATCAGCCCCAGCATTTT
clone size: .; J gene: TRBJ2-5; V gene: TRBV29-1; D gene: TRBD2; CDR3 protein: CSATQLAGSQETQYF; CDR3 DNA: TGCAGTGCTACCCAACTAGCGGGGTCACAAGAGACCCAGTACTTC
clone size: few; J gene: TRBJ1-6; V gene: TRBV7-3; D gene: TRBD1; CDR3 protein: CASSPTRTGGPPLHF; CDR3 DNA: TGTGCCAGCAGCCCTACCCGGACAGGGGGTCCACCCCTCCACTTT
clone size: .; J gene: TRBJ1-5; V gene: TRBV25-1; D gene: .; CDR3 protein: CASVDDGGNNQPQHF; CDR3 DNA: TGTGCCAGCGTAGATGATGGGGGTAACAATCAGCCCCAGCATTTT
clone size: .; J gene: TRBJ1-4; V gene: TRBV2; D gene: TRBD1; CDR3 protein: CASSQEGAVNEKLFF; CDR3 DNA: TGTGCCAGCAGCCAAGAGGGGGCGGTGAATGAAAAACTGTTTTTT
clone size: many; J gene: TRBJ1-4; V gene: TRBV5-1; D gene: .; CDR3 protein: CAHCDPSTNEKLFF; CDR3 DNA: TGCGCCCACTGTGATCCGTCAACTAATGAAAAACTGTTTTTT
clone size: .; J gene: TRBJ1-5; V gene: TRBV12-5; D gene: .; CDR3 protein: CASALSGQPQHF; CDR3 DNA: TGTGCTAGTGCCTTATCAGGTCAGCCCCAGCATTTT
clone size: .; J gene: TRBJ2-5; V gene: TRBV19; D gene: TRBD2; CDR3 protein: CASLGAGTSEETQYF; CDR3 DNA: TGTGCCAGCCTCGGAGCCGGGACTAGCGAAGAGACCCAGTACTTC
clone size: many; J gene: TRBJ1-3; V gene: TRBV7-8; D gene: .; CDR3 protein: CASRPPGAFSGNTIYF; CDR3 DNA: TGTGCCAGCAGGCCACCAGGGGCATTCTCTGGAAACACCATATATTTT
clone size: many; J gene: TRBJ1-3; V gene: TRBV20-1; D gene: .; CDR3 protein: CSASRVGSGNTIYF; CDR3 DNA: TGCAGTGCTTCCAGGGTGGGCTCTGGAAACACCATATATTTT
clone size: many; J gene: TRBJ2-7; V gene: TRBV7-9; D gene: TRBD2; CDR3 protein: CASSQRLAGGVGEQYF; CDR3 DNA: TGTGCCAGCAGCCAGCGACTAGCGGGAGGAGTAGGGGAGCAGTACTTC
clone size: few; J gene: TRBJ1-2; V gene: TRBV6-1; D gene: TRBD1; CDR3 protein: CASRRGTEYTYGYTF; CDR3 DNA: TGTGCCAGCAGACGGGGGACAGAGTACACATATGGCTACACCTTC
clone size: many; J gene: TRBJ1-2; V gene: TRBV10-3; D gene: .; CDR3 protein: CAISQIEDGYTF; CDR3 DNA: TGTGCCATCAGTCAAATTGAAGATGGCTACACCTTC
clone size: many; J gene: TRBJ1-6; V gene: TRBV15; D gene: .; CDR3 protein: CATRGDLNSPLHF; CDR3 DNA: TGTGCCACCCGGGGGGACCTTAATTCACCCCTCCACTTT
clone size: many; J gene: TRBJ1-4; V gene: TRBV7-9; D gene: TRBD1; CDR3 protein: CASSSRTGGNEKLFF; CDR3 DNA: TGCGCCAGCAGCTCCAGGACAGGGGGAAATGAAAAACTGTTTTTT
clone size: .; J gene: TRBJ2-2; V gene: TRBV20-1; D gene: .; CDR3 protein: CSTDTGELFF; CDR3 DNA: TGCAGTACTGACACCGGGGAGCTGTTTTTT
clone size: few; J gene: TRBJ1-5; V gene: TRBV7-8; D gene: .; CDR3 protein: CASSIMWGGDQPQHF; CDR3 DNA: TGTGCCAGTAGTATTATGTGGGGGGGGGATCAGCCCCAGCATTTT
clone size: .; J gene: TRBJ1-1; V gene: TRBV20-1; D gene: .; CDR3 protein: CSAREGTGLRTEAFF; CDR3 DNA: TGCAGTGCTAGAGAGGGTACAGGGTTAAGAACTGAAGCTTTCTTT
clone size: once; J gene: TRBJ1-6; V gene: TRBV11-2; D gene: .; CDR3 protein: CASSFSGRSPLHF; CDR3 DNA: TGTGCCAGCAGCTTCTCAGGGCGATCACCCCTCCACTTT
clone size: many; J gene: TRBJ1-1; V gene: TRBV19; D gene: .; CDR3 protein: CASSIAGMNTEAFF; CDR3 DNA: TGTGCCAGTAGTATAGCAGGGATGAACACTGAAGCTTTCTTT
clone size: .; J gene: TRBJ1-4; V gene: TRBV25-1; D gene: TRBD1; CDR3 protein: CAWSGGTVNEKLFF; CDR3 DNA: TGTGCCTGGAGTGGCGGGACAGTGAATGAAAAACTGTTTTTT
clone size: few; J gene: TRBJ2-7; V gene: TRBV6-6; D gene: TRBD2; CDR3 protein: CASSYPRGLAGALHQYF; CDR3 DNA: TGTGCCAGCAGTTACCCCCGCGGACTAGCGGGAGCGCTTCACCAGTACTTC
clone size: .; J gene: TRBJ1-2; V gene: TRBV9; D gene: .; CDR3 protein: CASSGGEVGGNGYTF; CDR3 DNA: TGTGCCAGCAGCGGGGGGGAGGTTGGGGGTAATGGCTACACCTTC
clone size: .; J gene: TRBJ2-7; V gene: TRBV7-2; D gene: .; CDR3 protein: CASSIQDGAGEQYF; CDR3 DNA: TGTGCCAGCAGCATACAGGACGGGGCGGGCGAGCAGTACTTC
clone size: .; J gene: TRBJ2-7; V gene: TRBV20-1; D gene: TRBD1; CDR3 protein: CSASTPGQPYYEQYF; CDR3 DNA: TGCAGTGCCTCCACCCCGGGACAGCCTTACTACGAGCAGTACTTC
clone size: few; J gene: TRBJ1-5; V gene: TRBV20-1; D gene: .; CDR3 protein: CSARHSTGNQPQHF; CDR3 DNA: TGCAGTGCTAGACACAGCACTGGAAATCAGCCCCAGCATTTT
clone size: many; J gene: TRBJ2-7; V gene: TRBV7-9; D gene: .; CDR3 protein: CASTSTRRGDEQYF; CDR3 DNA: TGTGCCAGCACCTCGACACGGAGGGGTGACGAGCAGTACTTC
clone size: few; J gene: TRBJ1-5; V gene: TRBV12-3/TRBV12-4; D gene: .; CDR3 protein: CASSFTREQPQHF; CDR3 DNA: TGTGCCAGCAGTTTCACCCGGGAGCAGCCCCAGCATTTT
clone size: .; J gene: TRBJ2-5; V gene: TRBV20-1; D gene: TRBD1; CDR3 protein: CSARVRGHIGETQYF; CDR3 DNA: TGCAGTGCTAGAGTGAGGGGGCACATTGGAGAGACCCAGTACTTC